This passage covers 14 T cell receptor beta chains from one sample sequenced in a study of T cells in Graves' hyperthyroidism and ophthalmopathy (dated by TCRdb to between 2018 and 2020). Receptor amplification or capture employed multiplex PCR. Instrument used: Illumina HiSeq 2000. The TCR beta CDR3 regions were amplified from the RNA transcripts. For the first round of RT-PCR on the TCR CDR3, the HTBI primer set was used together with the Qiagen OneStep RT-PCR kit. TCRdb redid the processing of the public reads, applying fastp at Q25 and MiXCR, and retained in-frame beta chains. Merged by CDR3 protein, the rows form single entries marked with the most common genes and DNA. For this sample there are around 600,000 distinct CDR3 sequences; roughly 16% appear just once. The ten largest account for under 3.5% of the sample. The specimen sequenced was blood. These receptors were taken from a woman aged 40 to 50 with Graves' ophthalmopathy.

This clonotype turned up a few times. The chain joins TRBV19 to TRBJ2-7, with 9 bases matching TRBD2. V lost 9 bases, J lost 5 bases, and 11 bases stayed unmatched. The CDR3 has 14 amino acids. Germline-derived CDR1 and CDR2 are LNHDA and SQIVND (reference sequence). Here the CDR3 reads CASKAFSGSDEQYF. The CDR3 DNA reads TGTGCCAGCAAAGCCTTTAGCGGGAGCGACGAGCAGTACTTC.

This clonotype was recorded a few times. CDR3: CASSLDGWGTAGNNEQFF. The DNA of the CDR3 is TGTGCCAGCAGCCTCGATGGTTGGGGGACAGCAGGGAACAATGAGCAGTTCTTC. The J gene is TRBJ2-1, the V gene TRBV7-6; 7 positions match TRBD1. The CDR3 runs to 18 residues. Germline CDR1 and CDR2: SGHVS and FNYEAQ. V lost 5 bases, J lost 5 bases, and 18 bases stayed unmatched.

This clonotype was seen only a few times. The rearrangement links TRBV6-9 to TRBJ2-7; TRBD2 matches at 7 bases. V was clipped by 3 bases and J by 9 bases; unmatched bases: 8. Germline CDR1 and CDR2: MNHGY and SVAAGI. This CDR3 has 13 amino acids. The CDR3 reads CASSYWGGRGQYF. The CDR3 DNA reads as TGTGCCAGCAGTTACTGGGGGGGTCGGGGGCAGTACTTC.

This clonotype has at least ten counts. The V call is TRBV2, the J call TRBJ1-4; D is ambiguous. Between the trimmed V and J ends, which lost 10 bases and 4 bases, there was a span of 13 bases. This CDR3 is built from 13 residues. CDR1 and CDR2 (germline): SNHLY, FYNNEI. This CDR3 reads CATSSEYNEKLFF. In nucleotides, the CDR3 is TGTGCCACCTCATCCGAATATAATGAAAAACTGTTTTTT.

This clonotype was counted ten times or more. The rearrangement links TRBV2 to TRBJ2-5; TRBD2 matches 8 bases. Germline V gene data show CDR1 as SNHLY and CDR2 as FYNNEI. This CDR3 contains 15 residues. Germline trimming cut 4 bases from V and 1 base from J; bases unmatched to any gene: 5. CDR3 in DNA: TGTGCCAGCAGTGTGGTAGCGGGGACCCAAGAGACCCAGTACTTC. As protein: CASSVVAGTQETQYF.

This clonotype was seen many times. The V and J genes are TRBV30 and TRBJ2-7; D uncertain. Germline V CDR1 and CDR2: GTSNPN, SVGIG (reference sequence). V was trimmed by 1 base and J by 7 bases, leaving 17 bases between them. This CDR3 spans 14 amino acids. The CDR3 DNA sequence: TGTGCCTGGAGTGCTGGACGACGTTTTGGAGAGCAGTACTTC. It is translated as CAWSAGRRFGEQYF.

This clonotype was observed at least ten times. The chain links TRBV30 to TRBJ2-5, with D possibly matching TRBD2 (5 bases). Germline V CDR1 and CDR2: GTSNPN, SVGIG (reference sequence). V lost 7 bases and J lost 1, with 10 bases in between. CDR3 size: 12 residues. CDR3 in amino acids: CALSLAQETQYF. The CDR3 DNA is TGTGCCTTAAGTCTAGCCCAAGAGACCCAGTACTTC. Filled out from reference TRBV30 and TRBJ2-5, the complete variable domain reads SQTIHQWPATLVQPVGSPLSLECTVEGTSNPNLYWYRQAAGRGLQLLFYSVGIGQISSEVPQNLSASRPQDRQFILSSKKLLLSDSGFYLCALSLAQETQYFGPGTRLLVL.

The chain combines TRBV20-1 with TRBJ1-2, with 8 bases matching TRBD1. Germline trimming cut 5 bases from V and 2 bases from J; bases unmatched to any gene: 4. The CDR3 covers 13 residues. CDR1 and CDR2 (germline): DFQATT, SNEGSKA (reference sequence). The CDR3 loop is CSAGGQANYGYTF. In DNA, the CDR3 is TGCAGTGCTGGGGGACAGGCGAACTATGGCTACACCTTC.

This clonotype was counted ten times or more. Here the CDR3 DNA reads TGTGCCAGCAGAGGGGGACTAGCGGTCCAAGAGACCCAGTACTTC. Translation gives CASRGGLAVQETQYF. The rearrangement uses TRBV5-4 and TRBJ2-5, with 11 bases fitting TRBD2. The CDR3 runs 15 residues. Germline V gene sequence: CDR1 SGHNT, CDR2 YYREEE (reference sequence). V was pared by 5 bases and J by 1 base, with 4 bases of the junction left unmatched.

This rearrangement joins TRBV20-1 to TRBJ2-6; D is unclear. CDR1 and CDR2 from the germline V gene are DFQATT and SNEGSKA (reference sequence). Trimming shortened V by 5 bases and J by 0 bases, and 8 bases separated the two germline ends. The CDR3 has 14 amino acids. The CDR3: CSAQKPSGANVLTF. CDR3 sequence (DNA): TGCAGTGCTCAAAAGCCCTCTGGGGCCAACGTCCTGACTTTC.

This chain connects TRBV6-1 to TRBJ2-7, with a weak D call TRBD1 (6 bases). Trimming cost V 5 bases and J 4 bases, with 15 bases left between them. The CDR3 contains 14 residues. Germline lookup yields CDR1 MNHNS and CDR2 SASEGT. CDR3 coding DNA: TGTGCCAGCAGTCAGGGGACAAGCCTTTACGAGCAGTACTTC. As protein: CASSQGTSLYEQYF.

Remarks on this clonotype: Possible read error: a much larger clone is one base away. The chain links TRBV6-1 to TRBJ2-7; 11 bases are a match to TRBD1. In germline, CDR1 is MNHNS, CDR2 SASEGT. The CDR3 extends over 16 amino acids. The CDR3 loop is CTSSANTGTGGYEQYF. DNA for the CDR3: TGTACCAGCAGTGCGAACACCGGGACAGGGGGATACGAGCAGTACTTC.

The gene calls are TRBV7-2 and TRBJ2-7, with a possible D match to TRBD2 (6 bases). This CDR3 region has 16 residues. Per germline, CDR1 SGHTA and CDR2 FQGNSA. Trimming took off 5 bases at V and 0 bases at J, with 17 bases between the two ends. This chain's CDR3 is CASSRNPGTLSYEQYF. The CDR3 DNA follows: TGTGCCAGCAGCCGAAACCCCGGGACTCTCTCCTACGAGCAGTACTTC.

At least ten counts were recorded for this clonotype. V gene TRBV12-3 or TRBV12-4 combines with J gene TRBJ2-2; TRBD1 or TRBD2 may be the D gene (6 bases each). The CDR3 has 18 residues. Between the trimmed V and J ends, which lost 3 bases and 4 bases, there was a span of 21 bases. As DNA, the CDR3 is TGTGCCAGCAGTTTGAAGGGGAGGAGCAGGGGTGCCACCGGGGAGCTGTTTTTT. Protein product: CASSLKGRSRGATGELFF.